The next 14 T cell receptor beta chains were all read from a single sample in a study of blood T cell repertoires in COVID-19. Using immunoSEQ multiplex PCR, the repertoire was profiled, and TCRdb retains in-frame clones only, with some absent. The data contain 66,000 or so clones, 86% of them singletons. The sequencing sample was made of peripheral blood. These TCRs come from a man in his fifties with active COVID-19.

The chain recombines TRBV5-1 with TRBJ2-7; 14 nucleotides line up with TRBD2. V trimming: 0 bases; J trimming: 4 bases; junction bases outside the gene matches: 3. Germline V gene lookup returns CDR1 SGHRS and CDR2 YFSETQ. This CDR3 comprises 16 residues. The CDR3 reads CASSLEGTSGGYEQYF. The CDR3 DNA reads TGCGCCAGCAGCTTGGAAGGGACTAGCGGGGGATACGAGCAGTACTTC.

This chain uses TRBV16 with TRBJ2-5; 11 positions match TRBD1. The CDR3 sequence is 15 residues long. V was pared by 4 bases and J by 4 bases, with 5 bases of the junction left unmatched. Germline values: CDR1 KGHSY, CDR2 FQNENV. CDR3 amino acids: CASSPRTGGRETQYF. Here the CDR3 DNA reads TGTGCCAGCAGCCCCAGGACAGGGGGCAGAGAGACCCAGTACTTC.

The chain employs TRBV5-1 and TRBJ2-1; the D gene is possibly TRBD1 (5 bases). Per germline, CDR1 SGHRS and CDR2 YFSETQ. The V end was cut by 0 bases, the J end by 4 bases, with 8 bases between. This CDR3 contains 14 residues. The CDR3 DNA reads as TGCGCCAGCAGCTTGGGGGGCATATACAATGAGCAGTTCTTC. It specifies CASSLGGIYNEQFF.

This chain uses TRBV10-2 with TRBJ2-1; a possible D gene is TRBD2 (6 bases). Germline V gene data show CDR1 as WSHSY and CDR2 as SAAADI. Trimming shortened V by 6 bases and J by 5 bases, and 23 bases separated the two germline ends. The CDR3 length is 17 residues. CDR3 in DNA: TGCGCCAGCAGACCCGGACTACTCTCGGTCGGAGACAATGAGCAGTTCTTC. This translates into CASRPGLLSVGDNEQFF.

DNA of the CDR3: TGTGCCAGCAGCTTGAAGGAGCTCCTAACGGGGGCCAACGTCCTGACTTTC. This sequence encodes CASSLKELLTGANVLTF. The genes are TRBV5-6 and TRBJ2-6; no definite D call. CDR3 length equals 17 residues. V gave up 1 base and J gave up 4 bases, with 15 bases separating them. CDR1 and CDR2 (germline): SGHDT, YYEEEE.

The genes are TRBV2 and TRBJ1-4; 10 bases map to TRBD1. The V gene end was trimmed by 6 bases and the J gene end by 3 bases; junction bases not matched to a gene: 1. There are 14 residues in the CDR3. Germline values: CDR1 SNHLY, CDR2 FYNNEI. The CDR3 sequence: CASSGQGANEKLFF. Written as DNA, the CDR3 is TGTGCCAGCAGCGGACAGGGGGCTAATGAAAAACTGTTTTTT. Based on the CDR3 plus reference TRBV2 and TRBJ1-4, the full variable domain is EPEVTQTPSHQVTQMGQEVILRCVPISNHLYFYWYRQILGQKVEFLVSFYNNEISEKSEIFDDQFSVERPDGSNFTLKIRSTKLEDSAMYFCASSGQGANEKLFFGSGTQLSVL.

The gene calls are TRBV7-9 and TRBJ2-1; 8 bases agree with TRBD2. CDR3 size: 17 residues. The germline CDR1 and CDR2 sequences are SEHNR and FQNEAQ (reference sequence). The J segment lost 0 bases and the V segment lost 7 bases, leaving 11 bases of the junction unmatched. The CDR3 here is CASTQSGTRFSYNEQFF. For the CDR3, the DNA is TGTGCCAGCACCCAGTCCGGGACTAGGTTCTCCTACAATGAGCAGTTCTTC.

This rearrangement joins TRBV14 to TRBJ2-1, with unresolved D. This CDR3 has 15 amino acids. CDR1 SGHDN and CDR2 FVKESK come from the germline V gene. V was cut by 1 base and J by 1 base, with 8 bases left in between. The CDR3 DNA is TGTGCCAGCAGCCAAGGTCCCCAGTCCTACAATGAGCAGTTCTTC. This codes for CASSQGPQSYNEQFF.

V and J are TRBV24-1 and TRBJ2-7; D perhaps matches TRBD1 (6 bases). V was pared by 4 bases and J by 9 bases, with 18 bases between. The CDR3 is made up of 14 amino acids. Germline V lookup: CDR1 KGHDR, CDR2 SFDVKD. For the CDR3, the DNA is TGTGCCACCAGTGAACGCGACAGGATCCAGGGGCAGTACTTC. It encodes CATSERDRIQGQYF.

This rearrangement joins TRBV5-1 to TRBJ2-4, with a tentative D call TRBD1 (5 bases). V lost 7 bases and J lost 5, with 13 bases in between. Germline CDR1 is SGHRS and CDR2 is YFSETQ. The CDR3 is 13 residues long. This CDR3 is CASYSTQENIQYF. As DNA, the CDR3 is TGCGCCAGCTACTCAACACAGGAAAACATTCAGTACTTC.

The chain recombines TRBV5-1 with TRBJ1-2; TRBD1 might be the D (5 bases). Germline lookup yields CDR1 SGHRS and CDR2 YFSETQ. Trimming removed 1 base from V and 5 bases from J, with 12 bases in between. This CDR3 spans 14 amino acids. The CDR3 bases are TGCGCCAGCAGCTTGAGTGACAGATTATATGGCTACACCTTC. Its translation: CASSLSDRLYGYTF.

CDR3 DNA sequence: TGTGCCAGCAGCCAAGATCCTCTGGGGACAGGGCGGCGGGAGACCCAGTACTTC. It is translated as CASSQDPLGTGRRETQYF. The chain carries TRBV3-1 (or the pseudogene TRBV3-2) and TRBJ2-5; TRBD1 matches 9 bases. J gave up 5 bases and V 0 bases, and 13 bases lay outside the gene matches. The CDR3 covers 18 residues. CDR1 and CDR2 from the germline V gene are LGHDT and YNNKEL (reference sequence).

This clone was counted once. The rearrangement joins TRBV5-5 to TRBJ2-7; 9 nucleotides match TRBD2. The CDR3 loop spans 14 amino acids. The V segment lost 4 bases and the J segment 7 bases; nucleotides outside the gene matches: 9. CDR1 is SGHKS and CDR2 is YYEKEE in the germline V gene (reference sequence). The CDR3 DNA is TGTGCCAGCAGCCTGACTAGCGGCTTTTGGGAGCAGTACTTC. Its translation is CASSLTSGFWEQYF.

The gene calls are TRBV5-4 and TRBJ2-3, with TRBD2 identical over 8 bases. The V gene end was trimmed by 1 base and the J gene end by 6 bases; junction bases not matched to a gene: 10. The CDR3 runs 16 residues. Germline assignment: CDR1 SGHNT and CDR2 YYREEE (reference sequence). DNA for the CDR3: TGTGCCAGCAGCTTGTCCGGGAGGGCCGTCGTGGATACGCAGTATTTT. Residues: CASSLSGRAVVDTQYF.